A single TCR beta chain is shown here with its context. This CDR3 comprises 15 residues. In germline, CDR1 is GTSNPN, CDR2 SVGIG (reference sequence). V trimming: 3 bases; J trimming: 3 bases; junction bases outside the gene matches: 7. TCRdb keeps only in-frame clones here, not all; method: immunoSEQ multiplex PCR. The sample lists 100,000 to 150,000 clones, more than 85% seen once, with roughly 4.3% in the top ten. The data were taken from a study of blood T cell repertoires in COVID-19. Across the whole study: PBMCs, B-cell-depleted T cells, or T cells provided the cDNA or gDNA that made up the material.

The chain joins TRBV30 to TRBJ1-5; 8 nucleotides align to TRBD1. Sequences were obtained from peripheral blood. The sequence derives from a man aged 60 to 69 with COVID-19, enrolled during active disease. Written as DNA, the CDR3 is TGTGCCTGGAGCACCCGGACAGGGTACAATCAGCCCCAGCATTTT. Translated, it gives CAWSTRTGYNQPQHF.